This T cell receptor (beta chain) is drawn from a study of blood T cell repertoires in COVID-19. Study summary: COVID-19 samples, acute and convalescent, were from the United States, Italy and Spain. Sources were T cells, B-cell-depleted T cells, or PBMCs; the material itself was cDNA or gDNA.

As processed by the authors: The assay estimated nucleated cells by amplifying reference gene primers. Here immunoSEQ multiplex PCR was the method, and the copy in TCRdb shows in-frame clones only, minus some. The D gene and trimming were derived from the DNA, and the V and J assignments and clone size from that table. The sample has 290,000 or so clones; 85% are singletons. The germline V gene has CDR1 GTSNPN and CDR2 SVGIG (reference sequence). V lost 4 bases, J lost 6 bases, and 10 bases lay in between. CDR3 length: 12 amino acids. Sequencing was carried out using peripheral blood. The receptor was isolated from a middle-aged man with active or convalescent COVID-19. The V gene is TRBV30, the J gene TRBJ1-5, with D hard to call. The CDR3 sequence is CAWMSPGQPQHF. For the CDR3, the DNA is TGTGCCTGGATGTCCCCCGGTCAGCCCCAGCATTTT.